The 28 T cell receptor beta chains below all came from one sample that was sequenced in a study of T cell responses to AZD1222 COVID-19 vaccine. Here immunoSEQ multiplex PCR was the method, and the copy in TCRdb shows in-frame clones only, minus some. The sample lists 150,000 to 200,000 clones, less than 95% seen once, with about 0.6% in the top ten. The material sequenced was peripheral blood, taken on day 0 of AZD1222 vaccination. Receptor source: an adult in good health.

The rearrangement uses TRBV15 and TRBJ2-7; D gene ambiguous. V lost 3 bases and J lost 3, with 15 bases in between. CDR3 length: 15 amino acids. Germline CDR1 reads LNHNV; CDR2 reads YYDKDF (reference sequence). For the CDR3, the DNA is TGTGCCACCAGCAGCCTACTGGCTAGGGACTACGAGCAGTACTTC. This sequence encodes CATSSLLARDYEQYF.

The rearrangement joins TRBV20-1 to TRBJ2-1, with D perhaps matching TRBD1 (5 bases). The CDR3 extends over 11 amino acids. CDR1 DFQATT and CDR2 SNEGSKA come from the germline V gene (reference sequence). The V end was cut by 5 bases, the J end by 4 bases, with 6 bases between. The CDR3 coding sequence is TGCAGTGCTTACAGGTACAATGAGCAGTTCTTC. It encodes CSAYRYNEQFF.

V is TRBV12-5 and J is TRBJ1-1; possibly TRBD1 for D (6 bases). The CDR3 totals 15 residues. Germline V CDR1 and CDR2: LGHNT, FRNRAP. Trimming stripped 4 bases from V and 4 bases from J, with 16 bases between. CDR3 in amino acids: CASGSRRGAVTEAFF. CDR3 nucleotides: TGTGCTAGTGGTTCCCGGAGGGGGGCCGTCACTGAAGCTTTCTTT.

The chain links TRBV2 to TRBJ1-2; tentative D call: TRBD1 (6 bases). The CDR3 loop spans 13 amino acids. Trimming took off 8 bases at V and 4 bases at J, with 14 bases between the two ends. Germline V gives CDR1 SNHLY, CDR2 FYNNEI. The CDR3 sequence: CASGGGGTYGYTF. CDR3 nucleotide sequence: TGTGCCAGCGGTGGAGGGGGGACCTATGGCTACACCTTC.

The chain combines TRBV10-2 with TRBJ2-6, with D perhaps matching TRBD1 (6 bases). V lost 8 bases and J 0 bases, leaving 17 bases between the germline ends. Per germline, CDR1 WSHSY and CDR2 SAAADI. The length of the CDR3 is 17 residues. The chain's CDR3 is CASRTQGPPSGANVLTF. CDR3 bases: TGCGCCAGCCGGACGCAGGGGCCACCCTCTGGGGCCAACGTCCTGACTTTC.

The chain recombines TRBV30 with TRBJ1-1; D is ambiguous. V was shortened by 2 bases and J by 7 bases, with 23 bases between the two germline ends. Germline assignment: CDR1 GTSNPN and CDR2 SVGIG (reference sequence). The CDR3 covers 16 residues. CDR3 residues: CAWSPVGSGGSFEAFF. The CDR3 DNA reads as TGTGCCTGGAGTCCAGTGGGTTCGGGAGGGAGTTTTGAAGCTTTCTTT.

This chain joins TRBV28 and TRBJ2-5, with a tentative D call TRBD2 (6 bases). The V end lost 5 bases, the J end lost 4 bases, and 14 bases lay between the germline ends. Germline V gives CDR1 MDHEN, CDR2 SYDVKM. The CDR3 has 14 amino acids. DNA of the CDR3: TGTGCCAGCAGTCGGGGCCTCGGGGGAGAGACCCAGTACTTC. Translation gives CASSRGLGGETQYF. Full variable domain (remainder filled in from reference TRBV28 and TRBJ2-5): DVKVTQSSRYLVKRTGEKVFLECVQDMDHENMFWYRQDPGLGLRLIYFSYDVKMKEKGDIPEGYSVSREKKERFSLILESASTNQTSMYLCASSRGLGGETQYFGPGTRLLVL.

This chain uses TRBV2 with TRBJ1-6; possibly TRBD1 for D (6 bases). CDR3 size: 13 residues. The V gene lost 9 bases and the J gene lost 4 bases, with 10 bases spanning the gap. Per germline, CDR1 SNHLY and CDR2 FYNNEI. The CDR3 is CARGGGYNSPLHF. In DNA form, the CDR3 reads TGTGCCAGGGGAGGGGGATATAATTCACCCCTCCACTTT. The variable domain in full, completed from reference TRBV2 and TRBJ1-6, reads EPEVTQTPSHQVTQMGQEVILRCVPISNHLYFYWYRQILGQKVEFLVSFYNNEISEKSEIFDDQFSVERPDGSNFTLKIRSTKLEDSAMYFCARGGGYNSPLHFGNGTRLTVT.

The gene calls are TRBV6-5 and TRBJ1-2, with D tentatively TRBD1 (5 bases). The ends were cut back, 5 bases at V and 6 bases at J, with 13 bases in the middle. This CDR3 comprises 13 residues. CDR1 is MNHEY, CDR2 SVGAGI, per germline. This CDR3 is CASSPGGTHGYTF. Here the CDR3 DNA reads TGTGCCAGCAGTCCCGGGGGGACTCATGGCTACACCTTC.

The chain joins TRBV7-9 to TRBJ1-3, with D tentatively TRBD1 (6 bases). CDR1 is SEHNR, CDR2 FQNEAQ, per germline (reference sequence). V was pared by 5 bases and J by 0 bases, with 11 bases between. This CDR3 has 15 residues. The CDR3 nucleotides are TGTGCCAGCAGCCCAGGGGAAACCTCTGGAAACACCATATATTTT. It yields the protein CASSPGETSGNTIYF.

The chain has TRBV30 and TRBJ1-6; the match to TRBD1 covers 11 bases. J gave up 7 bases and V 2 bases, and 7 bases lay outside the gene matches. The CDR3 is 16 residues long. Per germline, CDR1 GTSNPN and CDR2 SVGIG (reference sequence). CDR3 loop: CAWSPTDRGQNSPLHF. The CDR3 DNA reads TGTGCCTGGAGTCCCACGGACAGGGGGCAAAATTCACCCCTCCACTTT.

The J gene is TRBJ1-2, the V gene TRBV19; D is unclear. This CDR3 is built from 14 residues. The V end was cut by 5 bases, the J end by 4 bases, with 14 bases between. Looked up from germline, CDR1 is LNHDA and CDR2 is SQIVND (reference sequence). DNA for the CDR3: TGTGCCAGTAGTTCCGTAGTGGAGGTCTATGGCTACACCTTC. Its protein is CASSSVVEVYGYTF.

This clone came up once. The rearrangement uses TRBV2 and TRBJ2-7; weak D call: TRBD2 (6 bases). Germline V gene lookup returns CDR1 SNHLY and CDR2 FYNNEI. V was cut by 4 bases and J by 5 bases, with 15 bases left in between. The CDR3 is 14 amino acids. CDR3 nucleotide sequence: TGTGCCAGCAGTGTGGAGGGAAATTTCAACGAGCAGTACTTC. Translation gives CASSVEGNFNEQYF.

V usage is TRBV15 and J usage is TRBJ2-1; TRBD2 aligns across 10 bases. This CDR3 region has 14 residues. V lost 8 bases and J lost 5; bases outside the gene matches: 6. Germline V lookup: CDR1 LNHNV, CDR2 YYDKDF (reference sequence). This CDR3 is CATGTSGIHNEQFF. The CDR3 coding sequence is TGTGCCACCGGTACTAGCGGGATCCACAATGAGCAGTTCTTC.

The J gene is TRBJ1-2, the V gene TRBV21-1. TRBV21-1 is given as a pseudogene. The CDR3 covers 14 residues. CDR3 nucleotides: TGTGCCAGCAGCAAACGTAGGTTCCGATATGGCTACACCTTC. Its protein is CASSKRRFRYGYTF.

V gene TRBV30 combines with J gene TRBJ1-6; 7 positions agree with TRBD1. Germline CDR1 reads GTSNPN; CDR2 reads SVGIG (reference sequence). J was trimmed by 10 bases and V by 6 bases; bases with no gene match: 6. The CDR3 runs 12 residues. CDR3 sequence (DNA): TGTGCCTGTACAGGGGTAGGGTCACCCCTCCACTTT. Amino acids: CACTGVGSPLHF.

V gene TRBV7-2 combines with J gene TRBJ2-5; D gene ambiguous. This CDR3 has 13 amino acids. Germline loops: CDR1 SGHTA, CDR2 FQGNSA. V was shortened by 5 bases and J by 10 bases, with 17 bases between the two germline ends. The CDR3: CASSPDPRRDQYF. As DNA, the CDR3 is TGTGCCAGCAGCCCGGACCCTCGAAGAGACCAGTACTTC.

The J gene is TRBJ2-3, the V gene TRBV6-5; D gene uncertain. The CDR3 runs to 11 residues. Germline V gene data show CDR1 as MNHEY and CDR2 as SVGAGI. Trimming removed 7 bases at V and 5 bases at J, with 7 bases between. The CDR3 nucleotides read TGTGCCAGCATGGGTTTAGATACGCAGTATTTT. Its translation: CASMGLDTQYF.

The rearrangement uses TRBV2 and TRBJ1-1; no reliable D call. Trimming stripped 3 bases from V and 6 bases from J, with 11 bases between. This CDR3 spans 13 amino acids. Germline assignment: CDR1 SNHLY and CDR2 FYNNEI. The CDR3 sequence: CASSEADTPEAFF. CDR3 nucleotides: TGTGCCAGCAGTGAGGCTGACACTCCTGAAGCTTTCTTT.

About this clone itself: A read error may account for a junction end that differs from germline. This chain's CDR3 is CASSPTQGVLNF. The DNA for the CDR3 is TGTGCCAGCTCACCTACTCAGGGGGTGTTGAATTTT. The chain links TRBV18 to TRBJ1-5; TRBD1 matches 7 bases. This CDR3 is built from 12 residues. In germline, CDR1 is KGHSH, CDR2 LQKENI.

This clone was found a few times. The V gene is TRBV4-1, the J gene TRBJ2-7; D remains ambiguous. V dropped 1 base and J dropped 3 bases, with 13 bases sitting between them. This CDR3 is 15 amino acids long. Looked up from germline, CDR1 is MGHRA and CDR2 is YSYEKL. The DNA of the CDR3 is TGCGCCAGCAGCCAAGCTGAGTCAACGGACTACGAGCAGTACTTC. This gives the protein CASSQAESTDYEQYF.

The chain joins TRBV29-1 to TRBJ1-1; D gene unclear. Trimming left V 6 bases short and J 5 bases short, with 7 bases between. Germline assignment: CDR1 SQVTM and CDR2 ANQGSEA. The CDR3 runs 10 residues. CDR3 nucleotide sequence: TGCAGCGTGACGCGTACTGAAGCTTTCTTT. This encodes CSVTRTEAFF.

V and J are TRBV5-1 and TRBJ1-4; no firm D call. The CDR3 is 14 amino acids. V was shortened by 2 bases and J by 4 bases, with 9 bases between the two germline ends. Germline V CDR1 and CDR2: SGHRS, YFSETQ. DNA for the CDR3: TGCGCCAGCAGCTTTACGGGGTTTAATGAAAAACTGTTTTTT. It encodes CASSFTGFNEKLFF.

The rearrangement joins TRBV6-5 to TRBJ1-2; TRBD1 is a possible D gene (5 bases). The CDR3 has 15 amino acids. CDR1 MNHEY and CDR2 SVGAGI come from the germline V gene. With 5 bases removed from V and 2 bases from J, the gap between germline ends came to 15 bases. CDR3 sequence reads: CASSKQGRVNYGYTF. CDR3 bases: TGTGCCAGCAGTAAGCAGGGCCGCGTGAACTATGGCTACACCTTC.

The chain recombines TRBV28 with TRBJ1-2; TRBD1 might be the D (6 bases). Germline V gene data show CDR1 as MDHEN and CDR2 as SYDVKM. The CDR3 extends over 15 amino acids. V lost 6 bases to trimming and J lost 4 bases, with 18 bases between them. CDR3: CASRSQGRYGYGYTF. The CDR3 region has the DNA TGTGCCAGCAGATCCCAGGGGCGGTATGGCTATGGCTACACCTTC.

The chain links TRBV6-2 or TRBV6-3 to TRBJ2-1; D unresolved. Germline assignment: CDR1 MNHEY and CDR2 SVGEGT. V lost 7 bases and J 1 base, leaving 17 bases between the germline ends. The CDR3 is 16 residues long. The CDR3 loop is CASIPGPTTSYNEQFF. The CDR3 coding sequence is TGTGCCAGCATCCCGGGCCCCACGACATCCTACAATGAGCAGTTCTTC.

The chain uses TRBV5-1 and TRBJ2-7, with TRBD1 matching over 8 bases. Germline assignment: CDR1 SGHRS and CDR2 YFSETQ. The CDR3 has 15 amino acids. Germline trimming cut 2 bases from V and 2 bases from J; bases unmatched to any gene: 6. As DNA, the CDR3 is TGCGCCAGCAGCTTCGATGGGACAGGACCCTACGAGCAGTACTTC. Protein product: CASSFDGTGPYEQYF.

The chain has TRBV15 and TRBJ2-3; TRBD2 agrees at 7 bases. CDR1 is LNHNV and CDR2 is YYDKDF in the germline V gene (reference sequence). The CDR3 runs 15 residues. The J segment lost 6 bases and the V segment lost 5 bases, leaving 11 bases of the junction unmatched. The CDR3 sequence: CATSWRGGDADTQYF. The CDR3 bases are TGTGCCACCAGCTGGAGGGGAGGGGATGCGGATACGCAGTATTTT. Variable domain in full (rest from reference TRBV15 and TRBJ2-3): DAMVIQNPRYQVTQFGKPVTLSCSQTLNHNVMYWYQQKSSQAPKLLFHYYDKDFNNEADTPDNFQSRRPNTSFCFLDIRSPGLGDTAMYLCATSWRGGDADTQYFGPGTRLTVL.